The T cell receptor beta chain under discussion was sequenced for a study of tumour-infiltrating T cells in Burkitt lymphoma. Whole-study context: This cohort included all epidemiological subtypes of Burkitt lymphoma. Overall and progression-free survival were predicted by productive clonality.

Broader study findings: Many Burkitt lymphoma patients shared several public clonotypes.

Only a few counts were recorded for this clone. Its antigen is unidentified. The germline V and J ends were trimmed by 0 bases and 5 bases, with 15 bases remaining between them. CDR3 length: 16 amino acids. Germline V gives CDR1 SGDLS, CDR2 YYNGEE. Sequencing was performed with immunoSEQ multiplex PCR; in TCRdb, only in-frame clones are kept and a portion is missing. The data hold about 1,400 clones, with about 11% observed a single time. Sample: tumor tissue. This chain links TRBV9 with TRBJ2-1; either TRBD1 or TRBD2 may supply D (5 bases each). This TCR was sampled from a human donor with Burkitt lymphoma. CDR3 protein: CASSVEGWGSDNEQFF. The CDR3 bases are TGTGCCAGCAGCGTAGAGGGTTGGGGGTCCGACAATGAGCAGTTCTTC.